Detailed here is one T cell receptor beta chain. Germline V gene sequence: CDR1 SGHRS, CDR2 YFSETQ. The V and J ends lost 4 bases and 2 bases, in that order; junction bases with no gene match: 11. The CDR3 has 17 amino acids. This sample was taken from a study of shared clonotypes between healthy human individuals. Tens of thousands of T cell genomes (roughly 190 ng DNA) went into each sorted-subset replicate. TCRdb keeps only in-frame clones here, not all; method: immunoSEQ multiplex PCR. Of over 2 million clones in the sample, 85% to 95% were seen once. The J gene is TRBJ2-2, the V gene TRBV5-1, with TRBD1 matching over 7 bases. The material sequenced was naive CD4+ T cells from PBMCs. The subset: CD45RA+ positively selected. This clonotype was obtained from a man aged 18-30 years in good health. Some clones in this sample may be carry-over from other donors' samples. The CDR3 loop is CASSPNAGTANTGELFF. CDR3 DNA: TGCGCCAGCAGCCCGAATGCCGGGACAGCAAACACCGGGGAGCTGTTTTTT.